This T cell receptor (beta chain) originates from a study of glioma-infiltrating T cells. The J segment lost 7 bases and the V segment lost 5 bases, leaving 9 bases of the junction unmatched. Germline V CDR1 and CDR2: SGHTA, FQGNSA. This CDR3 has 14 amino acids. The iRepertoire nested amplicon-rescue multiplex PCR amplified TCR alpha and beta CDR3s from RNA. TCRdb called the multiplex PCR reads again in MiXCR, with one record for every CDR3 protein. The top ten hold 6.7% of the sample, which has approximately 90,000 distinct CDR3 sequences, 23% seen once. The chain joins TRBV7-2 to TRBJ1-2, with 8 bases aligning to TRBD1. Sequencing was carried out using glioma tissue, nonneoplastic brain tissue, or PBMCs (not recorded which). This receptor was taken from a human donor with low-grade glioma or glioblastoma, undergoing nonglioma brain surgery, or in good health (not recorded which). CDR3 sequence reads: CASSPRGRGLGYTF. CDR3 DNA sequence: TGTGCCAGCAGCCCTCGCGGCAGGGGGCTTGGCTACACCTTC.